The 28 T cell receptor beta chains in this list originate from one sample, sequenced in a study of cytomegalovirus exposure and HLA in healthy donors. Researchers ran the PCR with 60 Vbeta and 13 Jbeta primers. Some clones are missing from TCRdb's copy, which holds only in-frame ones; the method was immunoSEQ multiplex PCR. The sample holds just under 90,000 clones. Sequences were obtained from PBMCs. These receptors were collected from a girl under 18 in good health and CMV-seropositive.

This chain uses TRBV5-1 with TRBJ2-1; D is undetermined. The germline V gene encodes CDR1 SGHRS and CDR2 YFSETQ. The CDR3 has 15 residues. Between the trimmed V and J ends, which lost 3 bases and 2 bases, there was a span of 12 bases. The CDR3 sequence: CASSSPGRPYNEQFF. CDR3 nucleotides: TGCGCCAGCAGCTCACCAGGTCGGCCCTACAATGAGCAGTTCTTC.

J is TRBJ2-1 and V is TRBV11-2; 14 bases agree with TRBD2. This CDR3 is built from 16 residues. CDR1 is SGHAT and CDR2 is FQNNGV in the germline V gene. With 5 bases clipped from V and 9 bases from J, the junction kept 9 bases outside the gene matches. The CDR3 protein is CASSPEGLAGEGEQFF. CDR3 nucleotide sequence: TGTGCCAGCAGCCCAGAGGGACTAGCGGGAGAGGGTGAGCAGTTCTTC.

The chain combines TRBV18 with TRBJ1-1; TRBD1 might be the D (6 bases). In germline, CDR1 is KGHSH, CDR2 LQKENI. The CDR3 sequence is 19 residues long. The ends were cut back, 2 bases at V and 0 bases at J, with 22 bases in the middle. The chain's CDR3 is CASSPDTTGIRFMNTEAFF. The CDR3 DNA sequence: TGTGCCAGCTCACCAGACACAACAGGGATCCGCTTCATGAACACTGAAGCTTTCTTT.

The rearrangement links TRBV5-1 to TRBJ2-7; TRBD1 matches 8 bases. The CDR3 is 16 residues long. CDR1 SGHRS and CDR2 YFSETQ come from the germline V gene. V lost 4 bases, J lost 2 bases, and 11 bases stayed unmatched. This CDR3 reads CASSGGTGESAYEQYF. DNA for the CDR3: TGCGCCAGCAGCGGAGGGACAGGTGAAAGCGCCTACGAGCAGTACTTC.

The chain recombines TRBV7-2 with TRBJ1-1, with D unclear. CDR1 SGHTA and CDR2 FQGNSA come from the germline V gene. Trimming pared 1 base from V and 7 bases from J, leaving 10 bases between. The CDR3 is made up of 13 amino acids. In DNA, the CDR3 is TGTGCCAGCAGCTTAGACCCCCTACTTGAAGCTTTCTTT. The encoded protein is CASSLDPLLEAFF.

The J gene is TRBJ2-2, the V gene TRBV4-2; 13 nucleotides agree with TRBD2. CDR3 size: 20 residues. CDR1 is LGHNA and CDR2 is YNFKEQ in the germline V gene. V trimming: 0 bases; J trimming: 0 bases; junction bases outside the gene matches: 7. CDR3 region: CASSQDRWTSGGANTGELFF. The CDR3 nucleotides are TGTGCCAGCAGCCAAGATCGCTGGACTAGCGGGGGTGCGAACACCGGGGAGCTGTTTTTT.

The V gene is TRBV2, the J gene TRBJ2-5, with TRBD1 as a possible D gene (6 bases). CDR3 length: 12 amino acids. The germline CDR1 and CDR2 sequences are SNHLY and FYNNEI. The V and J ends lost 6 bases and 13 bases respectively, with 18 bases between them. CDR3 residues: CASSAIGGDVYF. Here the CDR3 DNA reads TGTGCCAGCAGCGCAATTGGGGGCGACGTGTACTTC. Drawing the rest from reference TRBV2 and TRBJ2-5, the complete variable domain is EPEVTQTPSHQVTQMGQEVILRCVPISNHLYFYWYRQILGQKVEFLVSFYNNEISEKSEIFDDQFSVERPDGSNFTLKIRSTKLEDSAMYFCASSAIGGDVYFGPGTRLLVL.

The genes are TRBV14 and TRBJ2-1, with 7 bases fitting TRBD2. V lost 4 bases, J lost 5 bases, and 8 bases stayed unmatched. The CDR3 is made up of 15 amino acids. Germline assignment: CDR1 SGHDN and CDR2 FVKESK. CDR3 residues: CASSPSGGLHNEQFF. CDR3 DNA sequence: TGTGCCAGCAGCCCGTCGGGGGGACTTCACAATGAGCAGTTCTTC. The full variable domain, rest sourced from reference TRBV14 and TRBJ2-1, is EAGVTQFPSHSVIEKGQTVTLRCDPISGHDNLYWYRRVMGKEIKFLLHFVKESKQDESGMPNNRFLAERTGGTYSTLKVQPAELEDSGVYFCASSPSGGLHNEQFFGPGTRLTVL.

The chain joins TRBV5-1 to TRBJ2-7; possible D gene TRBD1, 5 bases. The V end was cut by 1 base, the J end by 3 bases, with 8 bases between. Per the germline V gene, CDR1 is SGHRS and CDR2 is YFSETQ. This CDR3 comprises 13 residues. DNA for the CDR3: TGCGCCAGCAGCTTGAAAGGGGACTACGAGCAGTACTTC. Translating gives CASSLKGDYEQYF. The variable domain in full, completed from reference TRBV5-1 and TRBJ2-7, reads KAGVTQTPRYLIKTRGQQVTLSCSPISGHRSVSWYQQTPGQGLQFLFEYFSETQRNKGNFPGRFSGRQFSNSRSEMNVSTLELGDSALYLCASSLKGDYEQYFGPGTRLTVT.

The V gene is TRBV5-1, the J gene TRBJ2-5; 8 bases map to TRBD2. This CDR3 is built from 15 residues. With V trimmed by 1 base and J by 1 base, 3 bases remained unmatched. Germline CDR1 and CDR2: SGHRS and YFSETQ. This CDR3 reads CASSLMAGGQETQYF. CDR3 sequence (DNA): TGCGCCAGCAGCTTGATGGCGGGGGGCCAAGAGACCCAGTACTTC.

The genes are TRBV2 and TRBJ2-7; the D gene is possibly TRBD2 (5 bases). Germline assignment: CDR1 SNHLY and CDR2 FYNNEI. The CDR3 covers 14 residues. With 4 bases removed from V and 6 bases from J, the gap between germline ends came to 16 bases. In nucleotides, the CDR3 is TGTGCCAGCAGTGGATCTGGCCCGGACTCCGAGCAGTACGTC. It encodes CASSGSGPDSEQYV.

This chain uses TRBV7-7 with TRBJ2-3; unclear D gene. V was pared by 2 bases and J by 5 bases, with 8 bases between. The germline V gene has CDR1 SSHAT and CDR2 FNYEAQ (reference sequence). The CDR3 is made up of 13 amino acids. The CDR3 protein is CASSLQAGDTQYF. In DNA form, the CDR3 reads TGTGCCAGCAGCTTACAAGCAGGAGATACGCAGTATTTT.

The V call is TRBV19, the J call TRBJ1-2; TRBD1 aligns across 8 bases. Germline CDR1 and CDR2: LNHDA and SQIVND (reference sequence). V dropped 0 bases and J dropped 0; count of bases not matched to a gene: 3. The CDR3 sequence is 16 residues long. The CDR3 loop reads CASSIEGTGTNYGYTF. In DNA form, the CDR3 reads TGTGCCAGTAGTATAGAGGGGACAGGTACTAACTATGGCTACACCTTC.

CDR3 loop: CASNVQGDSNQPQHF. For the CDR3, the DNA is TGTGCCAGCAATGTTCAGGGCGATAGCAATCAGCCCCAGCATTTT. The genes are TRBV2 and TRBJ1-5; maybe TRBD1 (5 bases). V dropped 7 bases and J dropped 0 bases, with 13 bases sitting between them. This CDR3 has 15 residues. Germline V CDR1 and CDR2: SNHLY, FYNNEI.

This chain connects TRBV6-5 to TRBJ2-1, with D tentatively TRBD2 (5 bases). The V end lost 6 bases, the J end lost 5 bases, and 14 bases lay between the germline ends. Germline V gene sequence: CDR1 MNHEY, CDR2 SVGAGI. This CDR3 has 14 residues. The CDR3 bases are TGTGCCAGCAGCCGGGAAAGGATAAACAATGAGCAGTTCTTC. This encodes CASSRERINNEQFF.

The V and J genes are TRBV7-8 and TRBJ2-1; 9 bases are shared with TRBD2. Trimming cost V 1 base and J 6 bases; bases outside gene matches: 4. The CDR3 length is 15 residues. From germline, CDR1 is SGHVS and CDR2 FQNEAQ. In nucleotides, the CDR3 is TGTGCCAGCAGCTTAGGGGGTAGCGGGGGCAATGAGCAGTTCTTC. Its protein product is CASSLGGSGGNEQFF.

The chain employs TRBV4-1 and TRBJ1-2; D unresolved. Trimming pared 0 bases from V and 8 bases from J, leaving 13 bases between. The CDR3 totals 14 residues. The V gene's germline CDR1 is MGHRA and CDR2 YSYEKL. Here the CDR3 DNA reads TGCGCCAGCAGCCAAGACCGTTACTCCGAGGGCTACACCTTC. The encoded protein is CASSQDRYSEGYTF.

The chain is built from TRBV4-3 and TRBJ2-2, with 8 bases fitting TRBD2. The V and J ends lost 0 bases and 4 bases, in that order; junction bases with no gene match: 7. The CDR3 covers 17 residues. Germline loops: CDR1 LGHNA, CDR2 YSLEER. CDR3 residues: CASSQDRSGGVTGELFF. In DNA form, the CDR3 reads TGCGCCAGCAGCCAAGATCGGAGCGGGGGTGTCACCGGGGAGCTGTTTTTT.

The genes are TRBV4-1 and TRBJ2-7; TRBD1 aligns across 8 bases. CDR1 and CDR2 (germline): MGHRA, YSYEKL. This CDR3 spans 15 amino acids. V dropped 2 bases and J dropped 2; count of bases not matched to a gene: 5. The CDR3 here is CASSQSQGGAYEQYF. Here the CDR3 DNA reads TGCGCCAGCAGCCAATCACAGGGGGGCGCCTACGAGCAGTACTTC.

V is TRBV9 and J is TRBJ1-4; D gene unclear. V lost 0 bases, J lost 6 bases, and 15 bases lay in between. Looked up from germline, CDR1 is SGDLS and CDR2 is YYNGEE. This CDR3 is 16 amino acids long. CDR3 sequence (DNA): TGTGCCAGCAGCGTAGGAGCGGCGGTTGACGATGAAAAACTGTTTTTT. This codes for CASSVGAAVDDEKLFF.

The chain couples TRBV5-8 to TRBJ2-1; 13 nucleotides line up with TRBD2. The CDR3 extends over 18 amino acids. The J segment lost 5 bases and the V segment lost 7 bases, leaving 15 bases of the junction unmatched. CDR1 SGHTS and CDR2 YDEGEE come from the germline V gene. As DNA, the CDR3 is TGTGCCAGCGGGGAAGGGACTAGCGGGGTACCGCACGACAATGAGCAGTTCTTC. Amino acids: CASGEGTSGVPHDNEQFF.

J is TRBJ2-6 and V is TRBV5-4; D call uncertain. Germline CDR1 and CDR2: SGHNT and YYREEE (reference sequence). V was clipped by 6 bases and J by 0 bases, with 10 bases between them. The CDR3 covers 15 residues. The CDR3 loop reads CASNPRGSGANVLTF. For the CDR3, the DNA is TGTGCCAGCAACCCTAGAGGCTCTGGGGCCAACGTCCTGACTTTC.

The chain has TRBV30 and TRBJ2-5; 7 positions match TRBD2. This CDR3 contains 13 residues. Unmatched junction bases numbered 4, after V lost 6 bases and J lost 0 bases. Per germline, CDR1 GTSNPN and CDR2 SVGIG (reference sequence). The CDR3 nucleotides read TGTGCCTGCGCCCTAGCGGACCAAGAGACCCAGTACTTC. Translation: CACALADQETQYF.

This chain links TRBV12-5 with TRBJ2-1; tentative D call: TRBD2 (5 bases). V lost 5 bases and J lost 9, with 8 bases in between. CDR1 is LGHNT, CDR2 FRNRAP, per germline. The CDR3 has 11 amino acids. The CDR3 sequence is CASGLGGEQFF. CDR3 nucleotide sequence: TGTGCTAGTGGTCTCGGAGGTGAGCAGTTCTTC.

The chain has TRBV7-6 and TRBJ2-1; D is possibly TRBD1 (6 bases). Germline loops: CDR1 SGHVS, CDR2 FNYEAQ. The length of the CDR3 is 14 residues. V dropped 2 bases and J dropped 6 bases, with 11 bases sitting between them. CDR3 sequence (DNA): TGTGCCAGCAGCTTACCTACACAGGGCAATGAGCAGTTCTTC. Amino acids: CASSLPTQGNEQFF.

V gene TRBV4-1 combines with J gene TRBJ2-7; 9 positions match TRBD1. The germline CDR1 and CDR2 sequences are MGHRA and YSYEKL. Trimming took 0 bases from V and 1 from J; bases not matched to a gene: 1. The CDR3 is 15 residues long. Here the CDR3 reads CASSQEDRGSYEQYF. The CDR3 bases are TGCGCCAGCAGCCAAGAGGACAGGGGATCCTACGAGCAGTACTTC.

The gene calls are TRBV6-5 and TRBJ2-4; TRBD1 matches at 11 bases. Per the germline V gene, CDR1 is MNHEY and CDR2 is SVGAGI. This CDR3 spans 15 amino acids. V shed 8 bases and J 3 bases; nucleotides not matched to a gene: 6. CDR3 in amino acids: CASGTGGEGKNIQYF. CDR3 nucleotide sequence: TGTGCCAGCGGGACAGGGGGTGAGGGCAAAAACATTCAGTACTTC.

About this clone: One end of the junction does not line up with germline, which may come from a read error. The V and J genes are TRBV9 and TRBJ2-3, with unresolved D. Germline lookup yields CDR1 SGDLS and CDR2 YYNGEE. This CDR3 contains 12 residues. CDR3 in amino acids: CASSPRLDKQYF. Here the CDR3 DNA reads TGTGCCAGCAGCCCCCGCTTAGATAAGCAGTATTTT.